This TCR beta chain derives from a study of T cell repertoires in aging, cancer and after chemotherapy. The wider study: Healthy donor repertoires were recorded over several months to years and showed clear clonal overlap.

The template was genomic DNA from peripheral blood, not RNA. Multiplex touch-down PCR with TRB-A/B primers amplified rearranged V-D-J TRB sequences. In TCRdb, the multiplex PCR reads were re-called with MiXCR into one record per CDR3 protein. Here the sample spans about 4,800 distinct CDR3 sequences, 20% to 25% being singletons. This clonotype is medium-sized within its sample. The receptor was derived from a human donor in good health. The donor label of this sample is uncertain. The specimen sequenced was blood.

The DNA for the CDR3 is TGTGCCTGGAGTGTTGCTCGGGGTGAAAAACTGTTTTTT. Its translation: CAWSVARGEKLFF. The rearrangement uses TRBV30 and TRBJ1-4; D is unclear. The V gene's germline CDR1 is GTSNPN and CDR2 SVGIG (reference sequence). This CDR3 contains 13 residues. V lost 0 bases and J lost 7, with 9 bases in between.